This is a list of T cell receptor beta chains from one sample in a study of T cells in localized non-small cell lung cancer. The assay was immunoSEQ multiplex PCR, and TCRdb's table has in-frame clones only and misses some. Here the sample spans tens of thousands of clones, 70% to 90% being singletons. The sequencing used PBMCs, collected before any cancer treatment. All receptors derive from a man aged 40-75 years with stage II lung adenocarcinoma. The CDR3 runs from the conserved cysteine through the conserved F or W. A D gene is named only where the DNA matches it firmly. Clone size appears in some rows only: once, few, many, or a class for an expanded clone.

j_call cdr3_length v_call d_call clone_size cdr3_nt cdr3_aa
TRBJ2-5 17 TRBV28 TRBD2 - TGTGCCAGCAGTTTAGGTCGGGGAGCTAGCGGCCAAGAGACCCAGTACTTC CASSLGRGASGQETQYF
TRBJ1-1 12 TRBV19 - - TGTGCCAGTAGTACGACCGGGATCGAAGCTTTCTTT CASSTTGIEAFF
TRBJ2-5 13 TRBV5-1 - once TGCGCCAGCAGTTTGGGAGTCGGAGAGACCCAGTACTTC CASSLGVGETQYF
TRBJ2-7 15 TRBV7-2 - - TGTGCCAGCAGCGCGAGCGACTCGCTCCTCGACGAGCAGTACTTC CASSASDSLLDEQYF
TRBJ1-4 15 TRBV7-2 - - TGTGCCAGCAGCGCCGGTGGGACGGAGGGGGAAAAACTGTTTTTT CASSAGGTEGEKLFF
TRBJ1-1 14 TRBV7-9 - few TGTGCCAGCAGCCTCCTCAGTTCCGGCAGTGAAGCTTTCTTT CASSLLSSGSEAFF
TRBJ2-5 15 TRBV7-3 TRBD2 - TGTGCCAGCAGTTCTCGGGGGGTGCCTCTGGAGACCCAGTACTTC CASSSRGVPLETQYF
TRBJ2-3 16 TRBV9 - - TGTGCCAGCAGCGTAGACGGGGACTTCCCCACAGATACGCAGTATTTT CASSVDGDFPTDTQYF
TRBJ2-7 15 TRBV7-2 - - TGTGCCAGCAGGCAAACGGGAGAAAGCTCCTACGAGCAGTACTTC CASRQTGESSYEQYF
TRBJ2-5 11 TRBV20-1 TRBD1 - TGCAGTGCTAGCTTGGGGGACAGCTCAGACTTC CSASLGDSSDF
TRBJ2-7 14 TRBV11-1 - - TGTGCCAGCAGCCCCGGACAGTCCTCCTACGAGCAGTACTTC CASSPGQSSYEQYF
TRBJ2-1 16 TRBV7-9 TRBD1 - TGTGCCAGCAGCCATCCCGGGACAGGGCCCTACAATGAGCAGTTCTTC CASSHPGTGPYNEQFF
TRBJ2-6 12 TRBV29-1 - - TGCAGCGCCAGTGTAGGGGCCAACGTCCTGACTTTC CSASVGANVLTF
TRBJ1-3 13 TRBV5-6 - - TGTGCCAGCAGTTACGACAGGGGAAACACCATATATTTT CASSYDRGNTIYF
TRBJ1-5 13 TRBV19 TRBD1 - TGTGCCAGTAGGGGGACAGGGAATCAGCCCCAGCATTTT CASRGTGNQPQHF
TRBJ2-7 16 TRBV28 TRBD2 once TGTGCCAGCAGCCTCGAAAGCGGGGGGGAAGTTACCGAGCAGTACTTC CASSLESGGEVTEQYF
TRBJ2-2 15 TRBV19 - - TGTGCCAGTAAGACCTCCCGGAGAGGATGCCGGGGAGCTGTTTTT CASKTSRRGCRGAVF
TRBJ1-4 15 TRBV5-1 - once TGCGCCAGCAGCTTGCGGGCAGGGGTCGAGGAAAAACTGTTTTTT CASSLRAGVEEKLFF
TRBJ2-2 12 TRBV19 - - TGTGCCAGTAGTATCGGTACCGGGGAGCTGTTTTTT CASSIGTGELFF
TRBJ1-2 14 TRBV7-3 TRBD1 few TGTGCCAGCAGCCTAGGCGTCAGGGGGCAGGGCTACACCTTC CASSLGVRGQGYTF
TRBJ1-2 12 TRBV29-1 - - TGCAGCGTTCCTACAGGGACTTATGGCTACACCTTC CSVPTGTYGYTF
TRBJ1-4 16 TRBV19 - - TGTGCCAGTAGTATAGCAGGGGCAAGAACTAATGAAAAACTGTTTTTT CASSIAGARTNEKLFF
TRBJ2-7 14 TRBV6-5 - - TGTGCCAGCAGTTACTCGGGCAGTGGCTACGAGCAGTACTTC CASSYSGSGYEQYF
TRBJ2-1 17 TRBV19 TRBD2 - TGTGCCAGTAGTACATCCTGGGGAGCGGGAGGCACCGGGGAGCAGTTCTTC CASSTSWGAGGTGEQFF
TRBJ2-5 14 TRBV7-2 - - TGTGCCAGCAGCGGGGGGGCCTTACTAGAGACCCAGTACTTC CASSGGALLETQYF
TRBJ1-1 13 TRBV13 - - TGTGCCAGCAGCTTACAAAAGGACACTGAAGCTTTCTTT CASSLQKDTEAFF
TRBJ1-1 14 TRBV18 - - TGTGCCAGCTCATCCGAGACAGGCAACACTGAAGCTTTCTTT CASSSETGNTEAFF
TRBJ2-1 16 TRBV5-1 - - TGCGCCAGCAGCCGCATGGCCCAGGGAGCAGGCAATGAGCAGTTCTTC CASSRMAQGAGNEQFF
TRBJ2-1 15 TRBV5-1 - - TGCGCCAGCAGCTTGAATTCCGCCGAGGGCAATGAGCAGTTCTTC CASSLNSAEGNEQFF
TRBJ2-3 12 TRBV9 - - TGTGCCAGCAGCTGGGACCAACATACGCAGTATTTT CASSWDQHTQYF
TRBJ2-3 14 TRBV9 - - TGTGCCAGCAGCGTAGCTACTAACTCATATACGCAGTATTTT CASSVATNSYTQYF
TRBJ2-7 16 TRBV7-2 TRBD2 - TGTGCCAGCACCGTGACCGGGACTAGCGGGTCCTACGAGCAGTACTTC CASTVTGTSGSYEQYF
TRBJ2-1 14 TRBV5-1 TRBD2 - TGCGCCAGCAGCTTGGGGACTAGGTTGCTTGAGCAGTTCTTC CASSLGTRLLEQFF
TRBJ1-1 11 TRBV25-1 - few TGTGCCAGCAACAGGGATTCTGAAGCTTTCTTT CASNRDSEAFF
TRBJ2-2 14 TRBV7-8 - - TGTGCCAGCAGCCCCGGGGACTTATCCGGGGAGCTGTTTTTT CASSPGDLSGELFF
TRBJ1-2 13 TRBV5-6 TRBD1 - TGTGCCAGCAGCACCGGACAGGGGGAAGGCTACACCTTC CASSTGQGEGYTF
TRBJ1-4 12 TRBV9 - - TGTGCCAGCAGCGCCGTGGAGGGGTCACTGTTTTTT CASSAVEGSLFF
TRBJ1-1 13 TRBV11-1 - - TGTGCCAGCAGCTTCGGGGCGAACACTGAAGCTTTCTTT CASSFGANTEAFF
TRBJ1-5 17 TRBV7-9 - - TGTGCCAGCAGCGGAGCCAATACAGGGTTCCTCCTGCAGCCCCAGCATTTT CASSGANTGFLLQPQHF
TRBJ1-3 16 TRBV6-1 - - TGTGCCAGCAGTGAAGTATCCCCTGGCTCTGGAAACACCATATATTTT CASSEVSPGSGNTIYF
TRBJ2-1 15 TRBV9 TRBD2 - TGTGCCAGCAGCGCACTAGCGGGAGGTCTTGATGAGCAGTTCTTC CASSALAGGLDEQFF
TRBJ2-3 17 TRBV7-3 - - TGTGCCAGCAGCACCCGACAGAATCCCACCTACACAGATACGCAGTATTTT CASSTRQNPTYTDTQYF
TRBJ1-4 17 TRBV19 - few TGTGCCAGTACCGCATGGCTAGGGACGGGGTCTAATGAAAAACTGTTTTTT CASTAWLGTGSNEKLFF
TRBJ1-1 12 TRBV4-2 - once TGTGCCAGCAGCCAAGAAGGCAGGGAAGCTTTCTTT CASSQEGREAFF
TRBJ1-3 16 TRBV7-3 - - TGTGCCAGCAGCTTAACGGCCAGCAGCTCTGGAAACACCATATATTTT CASSLTASSSGNTIYF
TRBJ1-2 13 TRBV29-1 TRBD1 - TGCAGCGTTAACAGGGGAGGGAACTATGGCTACACCTTC CSVNRGGNYGYTF
TRBJ2-2 14 TRBV6-5 TRBD1 - TGTGCCAGCCGGGACAGTTCGAACACCGGGGAGCTGTTTTTT CASRDSSNTGELFF
TRBJ1-5 15 TRBV10-2 - - TGCGCCAGCAGTGAACAGTCAATAAGCAATCAGCCCCAGCATTTT CASSEQSISNQPQHF
TRBJ2-7 13 TRBV21-1 - - TGTGCCAGCAGCAGGAGGGGGGGAAAAAAGCAGTACTTC CASSRRGGKKQYF
TRBJ2-1 13 TRBV29-1 TRBD1 - TGCAGCTCAACCGGGACAGGGGACAATGAGCAGTTCTTC CSSTGTGDNEQFF
TRBJ2-7 12 TRBV5-1 - few TGCGCCAGCAGCTTAACGAGCTACGAGCAGTACTTC CASSLTSYEQYF
TRBJ2-1 16 TRBV7-6 - - TGTGCCAGCAGCTTAGCCCAAGCGGGCGTCTACAATGAGCAGTTCTTC CASSLAQAGVYNEQFF
TRBJ2-1 12 TRBV6-1 - - TGTGCCAGCAGTCCCCGTAACAATGAGCAGTTCTTC CASSPRNNEQFF
TRBJ2-5 13 TRBV7-9 TRBD2 once TGTGCCAGCAGCTTGGGTAGCGGGCAGACCCAGTACTTC CASSLGSGQTQYF
TRBJ1-1 11 TRBV7-9 - - TGCGTGGGGGGCTCGAACACTGAAGCTTTCTTT CVGGSNTEAFF
TRBJ1-1 14 TRBV7-3 - - TGTGCCAGCAGCCCGTCGGGGGCTAGGACTGAAGCTTTCTTT CASSPSGARTEAFF
TRBJ2-7 14 TRBV15 - - TGTGCCACCAGCAGAGTGCTAGACTCCTACGAGCAGTACTTC CATSRVLDSYEQYF
TRBJ1-1 10 TRBV2 - few TGTGCCAGCCAACAGGGTGAAGCTTTCTTT CASQQGEAFF
TRBJ2-6 17 TRBV5-1 - - TGCGCCAGCAGTTACCACACAGGGACTTCTGGGGCCAACGTCCTGACTTTC CASSYHTGTSGANVLTF